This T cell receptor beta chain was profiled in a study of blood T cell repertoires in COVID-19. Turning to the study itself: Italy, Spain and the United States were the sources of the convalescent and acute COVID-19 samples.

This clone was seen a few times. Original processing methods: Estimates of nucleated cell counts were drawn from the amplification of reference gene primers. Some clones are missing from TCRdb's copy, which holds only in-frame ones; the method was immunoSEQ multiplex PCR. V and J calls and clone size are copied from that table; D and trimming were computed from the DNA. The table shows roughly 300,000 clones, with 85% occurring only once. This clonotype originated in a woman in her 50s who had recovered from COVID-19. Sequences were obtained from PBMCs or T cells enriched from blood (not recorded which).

The CDR3 reads CASGRDNNQPQHF. The DNA for the CDR3 is TGTGCCAGTGGTAGGGACAACAATCAGCCCCAGCATTTT. The J gene is TRBJ1-5, the V gene TRBV19; a weak D match, TRBD1 (6 bases). The CDR3 covers 13 residues. V gave up 8 bases and J gave up 3 bases, with 11 bases separating them. Germline V gene sequence: CDR1 LNHDA, CDR2 SQIVND (reference sequence).